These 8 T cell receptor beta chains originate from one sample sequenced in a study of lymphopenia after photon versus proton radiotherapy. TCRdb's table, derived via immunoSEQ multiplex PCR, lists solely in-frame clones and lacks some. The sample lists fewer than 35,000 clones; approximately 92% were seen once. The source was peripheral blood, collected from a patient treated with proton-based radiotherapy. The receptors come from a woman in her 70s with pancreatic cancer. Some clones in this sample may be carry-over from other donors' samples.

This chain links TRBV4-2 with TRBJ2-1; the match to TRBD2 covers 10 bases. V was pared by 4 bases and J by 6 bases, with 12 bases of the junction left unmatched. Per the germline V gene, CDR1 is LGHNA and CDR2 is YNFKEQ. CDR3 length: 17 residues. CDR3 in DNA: TGTGCCAGCAGCCCAGCGCGTCGGCTAGCGGGAGTCAATGAGCAGTTCTTC. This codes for CASSPARRLAGVNEQFF.

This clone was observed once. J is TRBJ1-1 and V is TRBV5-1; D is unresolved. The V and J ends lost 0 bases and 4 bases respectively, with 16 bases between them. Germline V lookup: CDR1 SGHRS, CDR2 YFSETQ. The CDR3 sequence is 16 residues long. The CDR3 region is CASSLEGPVSGTEAFF. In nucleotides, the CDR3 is TGCGCCAGCAGCTTGGAGGGCCCTGTCAGCGGCACTGAAGCTTTCTTT.

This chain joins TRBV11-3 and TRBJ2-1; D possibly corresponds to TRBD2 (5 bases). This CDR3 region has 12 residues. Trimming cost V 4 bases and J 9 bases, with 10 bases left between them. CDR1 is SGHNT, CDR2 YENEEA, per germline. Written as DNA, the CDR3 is TGTGCCAGCAGCTCCCTAGAGGGTGAGCAGTTCTTC. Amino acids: CASSSLEGEQFF.

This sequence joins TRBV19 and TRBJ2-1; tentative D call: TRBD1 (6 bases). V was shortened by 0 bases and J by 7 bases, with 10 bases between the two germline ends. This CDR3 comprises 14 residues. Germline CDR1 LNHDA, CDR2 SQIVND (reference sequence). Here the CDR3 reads CASSIDEGVNEQFF. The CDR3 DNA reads TGTGCCAGTAGTATAGATGAGGGGGTAAATGAGCAGTTCTTC. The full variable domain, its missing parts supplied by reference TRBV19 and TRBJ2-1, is DGGITQSPKYLFRKEGQNVTLSCEQNLNHDAMYWYRQDPGQGLRLIYYSQIVNDFQKGDIAEGYSVSREKKESFPLTVTSAQKNPTAFYLCASSIDEGVNEQFFGPGTRLTVL.

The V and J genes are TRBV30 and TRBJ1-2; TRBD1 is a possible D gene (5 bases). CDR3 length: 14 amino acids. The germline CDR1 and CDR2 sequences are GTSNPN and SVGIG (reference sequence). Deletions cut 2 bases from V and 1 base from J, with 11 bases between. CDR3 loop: CAWSPTASNYGYTF. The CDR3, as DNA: TGTGCCTGGAGTCCGACAGCAAGTAACTATGGCTACACCTTC.

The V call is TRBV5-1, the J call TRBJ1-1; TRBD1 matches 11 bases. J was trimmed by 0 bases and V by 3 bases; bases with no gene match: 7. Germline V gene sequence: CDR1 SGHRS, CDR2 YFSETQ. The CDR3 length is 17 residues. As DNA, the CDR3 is TGCGCCAGCAGCTCCGGGACAGGGGGAATCCTGAACACTGAAGCTTTCTTT. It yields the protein CASSSGTGGILNTEAFF.

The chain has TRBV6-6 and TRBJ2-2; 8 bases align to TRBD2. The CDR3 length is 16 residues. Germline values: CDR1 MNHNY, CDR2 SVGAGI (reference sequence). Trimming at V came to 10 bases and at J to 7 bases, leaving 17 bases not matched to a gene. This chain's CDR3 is CATKPRERERSGELFF. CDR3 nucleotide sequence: TGTGCCACCAAGCCTAGAGAGCGGGAGCGGAGCGGGGAGCTGTTTTTT.

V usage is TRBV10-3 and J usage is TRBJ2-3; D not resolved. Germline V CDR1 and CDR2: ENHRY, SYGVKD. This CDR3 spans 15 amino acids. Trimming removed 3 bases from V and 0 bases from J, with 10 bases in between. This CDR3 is CAISEGRPSTDTQYF. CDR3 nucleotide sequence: TGTGCCATCAGTGAAGGCCGACCTAGCACAGATACGCAGTATTTT.